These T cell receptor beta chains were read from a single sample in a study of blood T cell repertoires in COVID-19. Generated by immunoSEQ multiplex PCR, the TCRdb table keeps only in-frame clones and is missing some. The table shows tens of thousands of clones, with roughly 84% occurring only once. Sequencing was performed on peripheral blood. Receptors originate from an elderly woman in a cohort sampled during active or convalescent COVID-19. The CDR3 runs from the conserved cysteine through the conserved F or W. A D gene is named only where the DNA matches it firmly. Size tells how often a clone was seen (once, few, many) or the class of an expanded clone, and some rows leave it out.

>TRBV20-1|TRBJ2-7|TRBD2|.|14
TGCAGTGCCAGTGGAGCGGGAGCCACCTACGAGCAGTACTTC
CSASGAGATYEQYF
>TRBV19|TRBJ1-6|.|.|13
TGTGCCAGTAAGGAGGTCGATAATTCACCCCTCCACTTT
CASKEVDNSPLHF
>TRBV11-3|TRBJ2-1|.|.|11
TGTGCCAGCAGCTCAGTCGGGACTCCTCTCTTC
CASSSVGTPLF
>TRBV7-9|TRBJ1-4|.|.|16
TGTGCCAGCAGCTTAGCGTGGCATTGGCCTAATGAAAAACTGTTTTTT
CASSLAWHWPNEKLFF
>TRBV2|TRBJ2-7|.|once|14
TGTGCCAGCAGTGAAAGGGGGGGGTTTTTCGTTTGGTACTTC
CASSERGGFFVWYF
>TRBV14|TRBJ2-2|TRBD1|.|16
TGTGCCAGCAGCCAATCCCCGGACAGGGCGGTCGGGGAGCTGTTTTTT
CASSQSPDRAVGELFF
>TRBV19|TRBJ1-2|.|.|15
TGTGCCAGTAGTACCCGAGCACGGGAACACTATGGCTACACCTTC
CASSTRAREHYGYTF
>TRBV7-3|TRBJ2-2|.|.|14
TGTGCCAGCAGGTCGTCTAGCGACGGCGGGGAGCTGTTTTTT
CASRSSSDGGELFF
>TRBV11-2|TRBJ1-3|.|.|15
TGTGCCAGCAGCTTAGGCCCGAGCTCTGGAAACACCATATATTTT
CASSLGPSSGNTIYF
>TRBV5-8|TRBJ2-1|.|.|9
TGTGCCAGCAGCTTGGCCTCCTTCTTC
CASSLASFF
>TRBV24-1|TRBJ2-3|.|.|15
TGTGCCACCAGTCGCGGACGGGGAAACACAGATACGCAGTATTTT
CATSRGRGNTDTQYF
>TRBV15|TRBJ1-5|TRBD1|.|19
TGTGCCACCAGCAGAAGACAGGGGGCAGGGGGGTTTCGCAATCAGCCCCAGCATTTT
CATSRRQGAGGFRNQPQHF
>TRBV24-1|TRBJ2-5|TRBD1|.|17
TGTGCCACCAGTGATATCCGGGACAGGGGGCTTCAAGAGACCCAGTACTTC
CATSDIRDRGLQETQYF
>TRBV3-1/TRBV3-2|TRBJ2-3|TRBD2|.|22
TGTGCCAGCAGCCAAGATCCGACGGCTAGCGGGAGGCCCGATCTAAACACAGATACGCAGTATTTT
CASSQDPTASGRPDLNTDTQYF
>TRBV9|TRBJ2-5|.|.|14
TGTGCCAGCAGTGAAAGGGGGATCAGGGAGACCCAGTACTTC
CASSERGIRETQYF
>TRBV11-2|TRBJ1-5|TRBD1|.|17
TGTGCCAGCAGCACCGGGACAGGGATGTATAGCAATCAGCCCCAGCATTTT
CASSTGTGMYSNQPQHF
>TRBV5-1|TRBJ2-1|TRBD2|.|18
TGCGCCAGCAGCTCAGCGGGAGGGCAGGGTGGATCCTACAATGAGCAGTTCTTC
CASSSAGGQGGSYNEQFF
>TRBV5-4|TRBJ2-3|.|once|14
TGTGCCAGCAGCTTGGTTAGTTTTACAGATACGCAGTATTTT
CASSLVSFTDTQYF
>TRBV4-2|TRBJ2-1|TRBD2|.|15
TGTGCCAGCAGCCAGGGACTAGCGGGAGTCAATGAGCAGTTCTTC
CASSQGLAGVNEQFF
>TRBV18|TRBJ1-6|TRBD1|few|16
TGTGCCAGCTCACCGACTCGAGGACAGGGGGGTTCACCCCTCCACTTT
CASSPTRGQGGSPLHF
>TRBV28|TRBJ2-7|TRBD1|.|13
TGTGCCACCCAGGGGGACGGGTTATACGAGCAGTACTTC
CATQGDGLYEQYF
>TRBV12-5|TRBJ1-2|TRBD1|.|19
TGTGCTAGTGGTTTGGTACCAAGGAGGGGGCTTACTTCTAACTATGGCTACACCTTC
CASGLVPRRGLTSNYGYTF
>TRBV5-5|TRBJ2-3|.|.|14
TGTGCCAGCAGCCTCCTTCGGGACACAGATACGCAGTATTTT
CASSLLRDTDTQYF
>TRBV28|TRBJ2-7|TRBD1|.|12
TGTGCCACCTCGGACAGGTTCCACGAGCAGTACTTC
CATSDRFHEQYF
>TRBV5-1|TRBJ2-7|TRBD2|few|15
TGCGCCAGCACCCGGACTAGCGGGGGGGTCTACGAGCAGTACTTC
CASTRTSGGVYEQYF
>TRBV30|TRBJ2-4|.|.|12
TGTGCCTCTGCTTGGGGCTGGGACATTCAGTACTTC
CASAWGWDIQYF
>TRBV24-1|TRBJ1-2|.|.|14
TGTGCCACCAGTGATTTCGACAGGAGCTATGGCTACACCTTC
CATSDFDRSYGYTF
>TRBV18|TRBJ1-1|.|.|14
TGTGCCAGCTCACCGCAGGGAAAGAACACTGAAGCTTTCTTT
CASSPQGKNTEAFF
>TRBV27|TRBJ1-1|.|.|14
TGTGCCAGCAGTCCCAGATCCAGGGTTACTGAAGCTTTCTTT
CASSPRSRVTEAFF
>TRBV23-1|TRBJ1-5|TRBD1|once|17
TGCGCCAGCAGTCAGAACGGGACAGGGGGCGGAAATCAGCCCCAGCATTTT
CASSQNGTGGGNQPQHF
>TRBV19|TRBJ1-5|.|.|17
TGTGCCAGTAGTATTGGGGACACACAGATAAGCAATCAGCCCCAGCATTTT
CASSIGDTQISNQPQHF
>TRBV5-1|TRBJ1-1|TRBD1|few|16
TGCGCCAGCAGCGTTGGACAGGGGAACCCGAACACTGAAGCTTTCTTT
CASSVGQGNPNTEAFF
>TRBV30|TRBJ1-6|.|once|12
TGTGCCTGGAACCTCGGGAGTTCACCCCTCCACTTT
CAWNLGSSPLHF
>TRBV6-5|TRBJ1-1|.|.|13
TGTGCCAGCAGCCCCTGGGTTTTGGGGGGAGCTTTCTTT
CASSPWVLGGAFF
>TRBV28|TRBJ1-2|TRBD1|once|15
TGTGCCAGCAGCTTAACCGGGACAGGGTTCTCTGGCTACACCTTC
CASSLTGTGFSGYTF
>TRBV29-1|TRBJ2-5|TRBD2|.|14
TGCAGCGTTGGACTAGCGGGGAACCAAGAGACCCAGTACTTC
CSVGLAGNQETQYF
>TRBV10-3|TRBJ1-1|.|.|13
TGTGCCATCAGTGATCGGGAGGGAACTGAAGCTTTCTTT
CAISDREGTEAFF
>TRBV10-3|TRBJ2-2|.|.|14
TGTGCCATCGGACAGGTGGGGACTACCGGGGAGCTGTTTTTT
CAIGQVGTTGELFF
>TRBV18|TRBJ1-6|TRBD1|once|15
TGTGCCAGCTCATTGGCAAGACAGGGTTGGTCACCCCTCCACTTT
CASSLARQGWSPLHF
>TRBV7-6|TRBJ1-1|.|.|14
TGTGCCAGCAGCTTATTCTCAGGGAACACTGAAGCTTTCTTT
CASSLFSGNTEAFF
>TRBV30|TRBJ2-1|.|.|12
TGTGCCTGGAGTCTAGGACTACCGGGGCAGTTCTTC
CAWSLGLPGQFF
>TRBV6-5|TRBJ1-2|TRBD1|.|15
TGTGCCAGCAGTTATTTTGGACAGGGGGCAGGGGGCTACACCTTC
CASSYFGQGAGGYTF
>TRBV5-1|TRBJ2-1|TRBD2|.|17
TGCGCCAGCAGCTTACCAGGACTAGCGGGAAATGTCAATGAGCAGTTCTTC
CASSLPGLAGNVNEQFF
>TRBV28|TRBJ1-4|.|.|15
TGTGCCGTGAGGTTTGACCTCGGGAGGAATGAAAAACTGTTTTTT
CAVRFDLGRNEKLFF
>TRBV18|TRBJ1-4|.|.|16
TGTGCCAGCTCAGCAGACCAGCCAGGAACAGGAGAAAAACTGTTTTTT
CASSADQPGTGEKLFF
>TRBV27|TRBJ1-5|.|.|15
TGTGCCAGCAGTTTTGAGGGTCGGGGCAATCAGCCCCAGCATTTT
CASSFEGRGNQPQHF
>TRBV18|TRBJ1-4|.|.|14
TGTGCCAGCTCACCTGGAGCAACTAATGAAAAACTGTTTTTT
CASSPGATNEKLFF
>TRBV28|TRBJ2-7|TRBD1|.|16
TGTGCCAGCAGCTCACCCTCCGGGACAGGGGGAAGCGAGCAGTACTTC
CASSSPSGTGGSEQYF
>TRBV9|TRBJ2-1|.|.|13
TGTGCCAGCACGTACGGAGGAGAGAATGAGCAGTTCTTC
CASTYGGENEQFF
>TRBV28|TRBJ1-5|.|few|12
TGTGCCACCAGGACACCTAATCAGCCCCAGCATTTT
CATRTPNQPQHF
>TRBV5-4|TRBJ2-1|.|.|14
TGTGCCAGCAGCTTGGCGGGGTTCCGCAATGAGCAGTTCTTC
CASSLAGFRNEQFF